These 27 T cell receptor beta chains came from one sample sequenced in a study of blood T cells in healthy people across ages (dated by TCRdb to between 2014 and 2016). Preparation of the library involved 5' RACE. The run used an Illumina HiSeq 2500. A second PCR of about 7 to 12 cycles was performed with a sample-barcoded 5' primer and a J-beta primer mix. Clones were called with MiXCR by TCRdb after fastp trimmed the public reads at Q25, and only in-frame beta chains were retained. Each entry is one CDR3 protein sequence, shown with its most common DNA and genes. The sample table lists some 1.5 million distinct CDR3 sequences, about 30% of them with a count of one. The ten largest clonotypes hold more than 6% of the sample. The sequencing sample was made of blood. The receptors were gathered from a woman aged 30 to 39 in good health.

This clonotype was seen just once. The chain couples TRBV20-1 to TRBJ2-3; no definite D call. The CDR3 totals 12 residues. Germline CDR1 DFQATT, CDR2 SNEGSKA (reference sequence). With 7 bases removed from V and 5 bases from J, the gap between germline ends came to 13 bases. The CDR3 protein is CSGAEPRDTQYF. CDR3 nucleotide sequence: TGCAGTGGTGCGGAACCACGAGATACGCAGTATTTT.

Turning to this clonotype: Here the CDR3 omits its conserved ending phenylalanine or tryptophan, so a read error is the likely source. The rearrangement joins TRBV20-1 to TRBJ2-5; 11 nucleotides align to TRBD1. The J call is doubtful: the DNA matches TRBJ2-7 better. The CDR3 is 14 amino acids. Germline CDR1 and CDR2: DFQATT and SNEGSKA (reference sequence). DNA for the CDR3: TGCAGTGCGAGACCGGGACAGGGGGCCTACGAGCAGTACTGC. Residues: CSARPGQGAYEQYC.

This chain connects TRBV7-9 to TRBJ2-7; 8 bases agree with TRBD1. There are 14 residues in the CDR3. Looked up from germline, CDR1 is SEHNR and CDR2 is FQNEAQ (reference sequence). J gave up 0 bases and V 5 bases, and 3 bases lay outside the gene matches. In DNA form, the CDR3 reads TGTGCCAGCAGCGGACAGGGTTACTCCTACGAGCAGTACTTC. This gives the protein CASSGQGYSYEQYF.

Notes on this clonotype: A read error may produce the germline difference seen at one junction end. The V gene is TRBV15, the J gene TRBJ1-5; D remains unclear. The germline CDR1 and CDR2 sequences are LNHNV and YYDKDF (reference sequence). The CDR3 sequence is 16 residues long. CDR3 residues: CATSRGKGPPWRPRHF. In DNA form, the CDR3 reads TGTGCCACCAGCAGAGGAAAAGGGCCGCCCTGGAGGCCCCGGCATTTT.

This clonotype came up a few times. The junction differs from germline at one of its ends, possibly a read error. V and J are TRBV7-9 and TRBJ2-7, with 8 positions matching TRBD1. The germline gives CDR1 SEHNR, CDR2 FQNEAQ (reference sequence). There are 15 residues in the CDR3. The CDR3 bases are TGTGCCGGCAGCACGGACAGGGTTCTACGCTCGGAGCAGTACTTC. Its protein product is CAGSTDRVLRSEQYF. The full variable domain, rest sourced from reference TRBV7-9 and TRBJ2-7, is DTGVSQNPRHKITKRGQNVTFRCDPISEHNRLYWYRQTLGQGPEFLTYFQNEAQLEKSRLLSDRFSAERPKGSFSTLEIQRTEQGDSAMYLCAGSTDRVLRSEQYFGPGTRLTVT.

Only a few counts were recorded for this clonotype. V is TRBV10-2 and J is TRBJ2-7; 11 nucleotides line up with TRBD2. The junction had 2 bases not matched to a gene; V was cut back by 7 bases and J by 0 bases. CDR1 and CDR2 from the germline V gene are WSHSY and SAAADI. There are 14 residues in the CDR3. In nucleotides, the CDR3 is TGCGCCAGCAAGGGACTAGCGGACTCCTACGAGCAGTACTTC. The encoded protein is CASKGLADSYEQYF.

The table lists this clonotype with a few counts. This chain uses TRBV9 with TRBJ2-1; the D is unclear. This CDR3 spans 15 amino acids. Trimming pared 4 bases from V and 0 bases from J, leaving 11 bases between. Germline values: CDR1 SGDLS, CDR2 YYNGEE. Here the CDR3 DNA reads TGTGCCAGCAGCCCCGGCAGGCCCTCCTACAATGAGCAGTTCTTC. This translates into CASSPGRPSYNEQFF.

This clonotype was found many times. The gene calls are TRBV12-3 or TRBV12-4 and TRBJ1-5; 9 bases align to TRBD1. This CDR3 has 13 amino acids. J was trimmed by 7 bases and V by 6 bases; bases with no gene match: 4. In nucleotides, the CDR3 is TGTGCCAGCAGGACGGGACAGGGCCAGCCCCAGCATTTT. Amino acid sequence: CASRTGQGQPQHF.

This clonotype has at least ten counts. This chain joins TRBV29-1 and TRBJ2-5; no firm D call. V was shortened by 4 bases and J by 5 bases, with 11 bases between the two germline ends. Germline loops: CDR1 SQVTM, CDR2 ANQGSEA. The CDR3 loop spans 12 amino acids. The CDR3 sequence: CSVVLLEETQYF. The CDR3 DNA reads as TGCAGCGTTGTTTTGCTAGAGGAGACCCAGTACTTC. Complete variable domain (other parts from reference TRBV29-1 and TRBJ2-5): SAVISQKPSRDICQRGTSLTIQCQVDSQVTMMFWYRQQPGQSLTLIATANQGSEATYESGFVIDKFPISRPNLTFSTLTVSNMSPEDSSIYLCSVVLLEETQYFGPGTRLLVL.

This chain joins TRBV28 and TRBJ2-3, with 8 bases matching TRBD2. Germline trimming cut 9 bases from V and 2 bases from J; bases unmatched to any gene: 10. Looked up from germline, CDR1 is MDHEN and CDR2 is SYDVKM. The CDR3 has 15 residues. The DNA for the CDR3 is TGTGCCAGTAGGACCGGACTAGCTCCCACAGATACGCAGTATTTT. This codes for CASRTGLAPTDTQYF.

This clonotype was counted ten times or more. The chain recombines TRBV7-6 with TRBJ2-3; D not certain. Germline V gene lookup returns CDR1 SGHVS and CDR2 FNYEAQ. The V and J ends lost 2 bases and 0 bases respectively, with 6 bases between them. The CDR3 has 14 residues. This chain's CDR3 is CASSLIGSTDTQYF. Written as DNA, the CDR3 is TGTGCCAGCAGCTTAATAGGCAGCACAGATACGCAGTATTTT.

The chain uses TRBV6-6 and TRBJ1-6; D is perhaps TRBD1 (5 bases). The V gene's germline CDR1 is MNHNY and CDR2 SVGAGI (reference sequence). Trimming shortened V by 6 bases and J by 6 bases, and 21 bases separated the two germline ends. There are 17 residues in the CDR3. The CDR3, as DNA: TGTGCCAGCAGACTGACCAACCGACAGTCACTTAATTCACCCCTCCACTTT. Residues: CASRLTNRQSLNSPLHF.

This clonotype has only a few counts. The genes are TRBV10-3 and TRBJ2-5; 9 bases line up with TRBD2. CDR3 size: 16 residues. J gave up 4 bases and V 6 bases, and 12 bases lay outside the gene matches. CDR1 ENHRY and CDR2 SYGVKD come from the germline V gene. The CDR3 nucleotides are TGTGCCATCAGCCGGACCTCCGGGACTAGCAGAGAGACCCAGTACTTC. It yields the protein CAISRTSGTSRETQYF.

This clonotype appeared many times. The chain recombines TRBV29-1 with TRBJ2-1, with 11 nucleotides matching TRBD2. CDR3 length equals 14 residues. Germline V gives CDR1 SQVTM, CDR2 ANQGSEA. The J segment lost 8 bases and the V segment lost 3 bases, leaving 6 bases of the junction unmatched. Here the CDR3 reads CSVEPSGRFYEQFF. The CDR3 DNA sequence: TGCAGCGTTGAGCCTAGCGGGAGGTTCTATGAGCAGTTCTTC.

This clonotype was detected a few times. The CDR3 sequence: CATHQGGSNEQFF. The CDR3 DNA is TGTGCCACCCACCAAGGGGGCAGCAATGAGCAGTTCTTC. The chain employs TRBV27 and TRBJ2-1; 7 positions match TRBD1. Germline V gene lookup returns CDR1 MNHEY and CDR2 SMNVEV (reference sequence). The junction had 9 bases not matched to a gene; V was cut back by 10 bases and J by 6 bases. CDR3 length: 13 amino acids.

The chain combines TRBV10-3 with TRBJ2-2; TRBD2 matches 7 bases. Trimming at V came to 6 bases and at J to 2 bases, leaving 6 bases not matched to a gene. The CDR3 covers 15 residues. Germline CDR1 and CDR2: ENHRY and SYGVKD. The CDR3 loop is CAIRGGSDNTGELFF. The CDR3, as DNA: TGTGCCATCAGGGGAGGGTCAGACAACACCGGGGAGCTGTTTTTT.

About this clonotype: This may arise from a read error, as a much more abundant clone is one base away. The CDR3 sequence: CASSPGTSRKETQYF. The CDR3 nucleotides read TGCGCCAGCAGCCCCGGGACTAGCAGAAAAGAGACCCAGTACTTC. The chain recombines TRBV4-1 with TRBJ2-5, with 9 bases that match TRBD2. This CDR3 has 15 residues. Looked up from germline, CDR1 is MGHRA and CDR2 is YSYEKL. J gave up 3 bases and V 4 bases, and 6 bases lay outside the gene matches.

V usage is TRBV29-1 and J usage is TRBJ1-1; D is possibly TRBD1 (6 bases). Germline CDR1 SQVTM, CDR2 ANQGSEA. V shed 2 bases and J shed 3 bases, with 16 bases lying between them. The CDR3 is made up of 15 amino acids. DNA for the CDR3: TGCAGCGTTGAACAAAGGGTCGGGGGGCACACTGAAGCTTTCTTT. This sequence encodes CSVEQRVGGHTEAFF.

This rearrangement joins TRBV9 to TRBJ2-7, with D possibly being TRBD2 (6 bases). The tail of the sequence fits TRBJ2-5 better, so the J call may be wrong. The CDR3 runs to 13 residues. Germline assignment: CDR1 SGDLS and CDR2 YYNGEE. The CDR3 region is CASSGRPWGTQYF. CDR3 nucleotides: TGTGCCAGTTCCGGGAGACCTTGGGGGACCCAGTACTTC.

The chain combines TRBV9 with TRBJ1-1; D call uncertain. The germline V gene encodes CDR1 SGDLS and CDR2 YYNGEE. Deletions cut 0 bases from V and 0 bases from J, with 6 bases between. The CDR3 loop spans 14 amino acids. The CDR3 region is CASSVESMNTEAFF. The CDR3, as DNA: TGTGCCAGCAGCGTAGAATCGATGAACACTGAAGCTTTCTTT.

This clonotype was detected a few times. This chain connects TRBV9 to TRBJ2-1, with 8 bases aligning to TRBD2. The V and J ends lost 2 bases and 9 bases, in that order; junction bases with no gene match: 16. The CDR3 spans 17 residues. Germline V CDR1 and CDR2: SGDLS, YYNGEE. The CDR3 bases are TGTGCCAGCAGCGTTGGGGAAAGAGCGGGAGTTTTCCCTGAGCAGTTCTTC. It yields the protein CASSVGERAGVFPEQFF.

The table lists this clonotype with a few counts. This sequence joins TRBV7-9 and TRBJ1-6; D is ambiguous. The CDR3 loop spans 13 amino acids. Germline-derived CDR1 and CDR2 are SEHNR and FQNEAQ (reference sequence). Between the trimmed V and J ends, which lost 11 bases and 7 bases, there was a span of 15 bases. This chain's CDR3 is CAAQKGENSPLHF. CDR3 DNA sequence: TGTGCCGCGCAAAAGGGTGAGAATTCACCCCTCCACTTT.

The chain carries TRBV12-3 or TRBV12-4 and TRBJ1-5, with D possibly TRBD1 on 6 matching bases. V was trimmed by 8 bases and J by 1 base, leaving 9 bases between them. This CDR3 is built from 13 residues. CDR3 sequence (DNA): TGTGCCAGCGGGACATCGAGCAATCAGCCCCAGCATTTT. Translation: CASGTSSNQPQHF.

The gene calls are TRBV5-5 and TRBJ1-1; possible D gene TRBD1, 5 bases. V shed 3 bases and J shed 0 bases, with 12 bases lying between them. Per germline, CDR1 SGHKS and CDR2 YYEKEE (reference sequence). CDR3 length equals 15 residues. The CDR3 loop reads CASSWGGHMNTEAFF. CDR3 in DNA: TGTGCCAGCAGCTGGGGCGGACACATGAACACTGAAGCTTTCTTT.

The count of this clonotype is one. Since a much larger clone is just one base distant, this may be a read error. The CDR3 here is CASSVGTSGRLYGQYF. The CDR3 nucleotides are TGTGCCAGCAGCGTCGGGACTAGCGGGAGGCTATACGGGCAGTACTTC. This sequence joins TRBV9 and TRBJ2-4, with 15 bases aligning to TRBD2. Germline assignment: CDR1 SGDLS and CDR2 YYNGEE. The CDR3 is 16 amino acids. V dropped 2 bases and J dropped 13; count of bases not matched to a gene: 10.

This clonotype was seen a handful of times. A junction boundary mismatches the germline segment, possibly from a read error. The chain employs TRBV4-1 and TRBJ1-2, with TRBD1 matching over 8 bases. This CDR3 is 13 amino acids long. Germline assignment: CDR1 MGHRA and CDR2 YSYEKL. The CDR3 reads CASSQDRVGGYTF. As DNA, the CDR3 is TGTGCCAGCAGCCAGGACAGGGTGGGTGGCTACACCTTC.

Many counts were recorded for this clonotype. The V and J genes are TRBV11-2 and TRBJ2-3, with D possibly TRBD1 on 6 matching bases. This CDR3 has 15 residues. Deletions cut 5 bases from V and 3 bases from J, with 15 bases between. CDR1 is SGHAT, CDR2 FQNNGV, per germline. The CDR3 here is CASSPGQISTDTQYF. The DNA for the CDR3 is TGTGCCAGCAGCCCCGGACAGATTTCAACAGATACGCAGTATTTT.